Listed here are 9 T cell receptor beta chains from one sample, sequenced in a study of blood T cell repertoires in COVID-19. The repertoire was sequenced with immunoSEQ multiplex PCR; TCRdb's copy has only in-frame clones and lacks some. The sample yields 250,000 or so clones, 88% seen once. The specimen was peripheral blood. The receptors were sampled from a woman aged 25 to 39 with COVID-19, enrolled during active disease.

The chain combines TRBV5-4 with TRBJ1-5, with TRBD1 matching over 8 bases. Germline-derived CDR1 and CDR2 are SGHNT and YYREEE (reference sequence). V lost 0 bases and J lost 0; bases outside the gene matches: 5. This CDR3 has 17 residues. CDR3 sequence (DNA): TGTGCCAGCAGCTTGGGGGGACAGGACCCTAGCAATCAGCCCCAGCATTTT. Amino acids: CASSLGGQDPSNQPQHF.

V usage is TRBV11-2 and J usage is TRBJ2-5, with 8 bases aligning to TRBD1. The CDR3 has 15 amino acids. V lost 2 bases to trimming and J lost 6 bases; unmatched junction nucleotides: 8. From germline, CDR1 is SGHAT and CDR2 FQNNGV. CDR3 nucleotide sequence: TGTGCCAGCAGCTTAAGCCAGGGGGCGGAAAAGACCCAGTACTTC. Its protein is CASSLSQGAEKTQYF. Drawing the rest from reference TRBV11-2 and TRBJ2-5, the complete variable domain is EAGVAQSPRYKIIEKRQSVAFWCNPISGHATLYWYQQILGQGPKLLIQFQNNGVVDDSQLPKDRFSAERLKGVDSTLKIQPAKLEDSAVYLCASSLSQGAEKTQYFGPGTRLLVL.

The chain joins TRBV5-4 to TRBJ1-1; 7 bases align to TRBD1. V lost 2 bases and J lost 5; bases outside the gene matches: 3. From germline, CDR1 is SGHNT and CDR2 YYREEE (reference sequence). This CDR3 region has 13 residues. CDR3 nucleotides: TGTGCCAGCAGCTTTCAGGGGGTTACTGAAGCTTTCTTT. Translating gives CASSFQGVTEAFF. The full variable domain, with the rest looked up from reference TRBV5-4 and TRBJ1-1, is ETGVTQSPTHLIKTRGQQVTLRCSSQSGHNTVSWYQQALGQGPQFIFQYYREEENGRGNFPPRFSGLQFPNYSSELNVNALELDDSALYLCASSFQGVTEAFFGQGTRLTVV.

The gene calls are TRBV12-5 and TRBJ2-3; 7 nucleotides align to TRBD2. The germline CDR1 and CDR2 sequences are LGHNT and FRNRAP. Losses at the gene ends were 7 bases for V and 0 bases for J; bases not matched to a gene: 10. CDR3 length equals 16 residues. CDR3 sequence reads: CASASGRTLSTDTQYF. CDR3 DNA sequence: TGTGCTAGTGCCTCCGGGAGGACTTTGAGCACAGATACGCAGTATTTT.

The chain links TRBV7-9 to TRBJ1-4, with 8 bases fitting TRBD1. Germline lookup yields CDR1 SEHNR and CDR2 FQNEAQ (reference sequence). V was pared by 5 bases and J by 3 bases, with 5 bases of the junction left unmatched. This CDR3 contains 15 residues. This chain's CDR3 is CASSVPGQANEKLFF. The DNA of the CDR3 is TGTGCCAGCAGCGTCCCGGGACAGGCTAATGAAAAACTGTTTTTT.

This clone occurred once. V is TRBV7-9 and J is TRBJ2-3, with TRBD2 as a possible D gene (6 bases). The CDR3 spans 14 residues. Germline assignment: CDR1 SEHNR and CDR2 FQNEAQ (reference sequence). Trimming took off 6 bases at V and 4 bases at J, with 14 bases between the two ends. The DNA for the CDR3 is TGTGCCAGCAGTCCCCGGGTAGCGGCAGATACGCAGTATTTT. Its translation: CASSPRVAADTQYF.

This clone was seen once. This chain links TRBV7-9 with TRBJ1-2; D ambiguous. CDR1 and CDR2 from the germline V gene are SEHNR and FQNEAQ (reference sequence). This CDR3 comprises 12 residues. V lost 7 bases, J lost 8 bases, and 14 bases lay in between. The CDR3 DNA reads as TGTGCCAGCACCCGGGATGATCAGGGCTACACCTTC. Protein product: CASTRDDQGYTF.

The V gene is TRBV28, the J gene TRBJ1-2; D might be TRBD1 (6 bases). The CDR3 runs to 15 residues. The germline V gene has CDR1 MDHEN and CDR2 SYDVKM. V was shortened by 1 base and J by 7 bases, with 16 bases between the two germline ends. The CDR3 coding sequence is TGTGCCAGCAGTTTATTCCAGGGGACCCAGTTTGGCTACACCTTC. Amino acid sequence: CASSLFQGTQFGYTF.

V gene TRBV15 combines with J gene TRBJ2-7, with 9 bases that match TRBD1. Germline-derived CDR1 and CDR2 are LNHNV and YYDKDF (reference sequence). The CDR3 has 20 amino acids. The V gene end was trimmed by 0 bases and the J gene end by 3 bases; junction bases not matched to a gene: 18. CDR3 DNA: TGTGCCACCAGCAGAGATAGAGGCGACAGGGGGGCCGATATCTACTACGAGCAGTACTTC. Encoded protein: CATSRDRGDRGADIYYEQYF.